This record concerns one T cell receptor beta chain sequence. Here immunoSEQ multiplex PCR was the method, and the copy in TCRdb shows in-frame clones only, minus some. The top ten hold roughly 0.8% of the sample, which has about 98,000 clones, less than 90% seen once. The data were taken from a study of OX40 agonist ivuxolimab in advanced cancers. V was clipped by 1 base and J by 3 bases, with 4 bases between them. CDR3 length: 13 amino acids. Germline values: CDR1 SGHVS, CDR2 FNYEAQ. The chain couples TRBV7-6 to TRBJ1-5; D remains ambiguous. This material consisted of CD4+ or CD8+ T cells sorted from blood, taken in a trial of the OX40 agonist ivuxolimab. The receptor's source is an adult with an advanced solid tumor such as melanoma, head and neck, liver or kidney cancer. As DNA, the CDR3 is TGTGCCAGCAGCTTAGGAGACAATCAGCCCCAGCATTTT. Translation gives CASSLGDNQPQHF.